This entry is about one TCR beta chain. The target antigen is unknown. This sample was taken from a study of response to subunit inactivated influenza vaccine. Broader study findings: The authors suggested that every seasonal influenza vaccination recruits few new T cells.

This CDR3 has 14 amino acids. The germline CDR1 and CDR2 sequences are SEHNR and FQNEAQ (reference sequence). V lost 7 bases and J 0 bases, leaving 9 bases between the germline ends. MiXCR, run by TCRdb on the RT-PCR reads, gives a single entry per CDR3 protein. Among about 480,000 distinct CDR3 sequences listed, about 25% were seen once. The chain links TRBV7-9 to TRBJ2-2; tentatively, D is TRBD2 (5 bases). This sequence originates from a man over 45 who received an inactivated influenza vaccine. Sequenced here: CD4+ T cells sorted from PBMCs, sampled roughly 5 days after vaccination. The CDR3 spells CASIGGANTGELFF. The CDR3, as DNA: TGTGCCAGCATTGGAGGAGCGAACACCGGGGAGCTGTTTTTT. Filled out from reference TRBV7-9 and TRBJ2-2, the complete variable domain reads DTGVSQNPRHKITKRGQNVTFRCDPISEHNRLYWYRQTLGQGPEFLTYFQNEAQLEKSRLLSDRFSAERPKGSFSTLEIQRTEQGDSAMYLCASIGGANTGELFFGEGSRLTVL.